This TCR beta chain was observed in a study of T cells after yellow fever vaccination. Study-wide points: The booster saw the reappearance of most primary-vaccination clones (around 95% CD4, about 90% CD8). Compared with primary, the secondary response was weaker and peaked at day 5, not 15.

As regards this clonotype: Its antigen is still unknown.

TCRdb passed the 5' RACE reads through MiXCR, listing each CDR3 protein once. Of about 160,000 distinct CDR3 sequences listed, around 7% are singletons. The TCR originated in a man younger than 30 who received the YFV17D yellow fever vaccine. Sequencing was performed on CD4+ T cells sorted from PBMCs, taken 4 to 5 days after the first yellow fever vaccination.

In nucleotides, the CDR3 is TGTGCCAGCAGCTTTACAGTAGATACGCAGTATTTT. As protein: CASSFTVDTQYF. The chain uses TRBV5-6 and TRBJ2-3; D not resolved. CDR1 is SGHDT, CDR2 YYEEEE, per germline. The CDR3 runs to 12 residues. V was pared by 2 bases and J by 5 bases, with 6 bases between.